This T cell receptor (beta chain) was documented in a study of T cell changes during pregnancy in multiple sclerosis. TCRdb's table, derived via immunoSEQ multiplex PCR, lists solely in-frame clones and lacks some. The sample holds more than 30,000 clones, about 90% seen once. With 1 base removed from V and 5 bases from J, the gap between germline ends came to 20 bases. Germline CDR1 is MDHEN and CDR2 is SYDVKM. This CDR3 comprises 17 residues. This specimen consisted of CD4+ T cells from peripheral blood mononuclear cells, obtained before pregnancy. This receptor was taken from a female donor with multiple sclerosis, enrolled in a pregnancy study. V gene TRBV28 combines with J gene TRBJ1-1; D perhaps matches TRBD1 (6 bases). The chain's CDR3 is CASSLFSGGHRGTEAFF. CDR3 bases: TGTGCCAGCAGTTTATTCTCGGGGGGACACCGGGGGACTGAAGCTTTCTTT.